The present entry profiles one T cell receptor beta chain with its context. As yet, its antigen is unknown. Findings and limits, study-wide: The larger cohort examined one V-J beta rearrangement, not whole repertoires. Tumor memory CD4+ T cell TCR gene usage was found to cluster with blood and lymph node memory CD4+ cells and with lymph node naive CD4+ cells.

After removal of 6 bases from V and 5 bases from J, the junction contained 10 bases not matched to a gene. The germline V gene has CDR1 LGHDT and CDR2 YNNKEL (reference sequence). The CDR3 runs to 17 residues. One entry per CDR3 protein, called by TCRdb with MiXCR from the 5' RACE reads. Found here are about 62,000 distinct CDR3 sequences, approximately 29% of them singletons; the top ten hold roughly 2%. The sequenced material came from tumor-infiltrating naive CD4+ T cells sorted from the breast tumor. The subset was: naive CD4+ T cells, CD4+CD45RA+CD25-. The receptor comes from a female donor with breast cancer. This chain joins TRBV3-1 and TRBJ2-1; 13 nucleotides agree with TRBD2. DNA for the CDR3: TGTGCCAGCAGAACATTAACTAGCGGGGGGGCCAACAATGAGCAGTTCTTC. Translated, it gives CASRTLTSGGANNEQFF.